A selection of T cell receptor beta chains follows, all from one sample in a study of T cell repertoires in cytomegalovirus infection. TCRdb processed the reads anew with MiXCR; each CDR3 protein has one entry. In the table there are 900,000 to 950,000 distinct CDR3 sequences, approximately 31% of which are singletons. These receptors have no known antigen. Sequencing used cultured CD8+ T cells from PBMCs, obtained from culture after CMV antigen stimulation. The source of these receptors is a human donor in good health (CMV status not recorded). Some clones in this sample may be carry-over from other donors' samples. The CDR3 runs from the conserved cysteine through the conserved F or W. The D gene is left open where the match is weak. Not every row has a clone size; where given, it reads once, few, many or a size class.

J gene: TRBJ2-1
V gene: TRBV6-2/TRBV6-3
D gene: TRBD1
clone size: few
CDR3 DNA: TGTGCCAGCAGTTACCTCCCGGGACAGGGGTGGAGTGAGCAGTTCTTC
CDR3 protein: CASSYLPGQGWSEQFF

J gene: TRBJ2-7
V gene: TRBV6-6
D gene: TRBD2
clone size: -
CDR3 DNA: TGTGCCAGCACCCCAGCGGGAAGCCCCTACGAGCAGTACTTC
CDR3 protein: CASTPAGSPYEQYF

J gene: TRBJ2-7
V gene: TRBV6-6
D gene: -
clone size: -
CDR3 DNA: TGTGCCAGCAGTTCGACAGCTAGTGGCGAGCAGTACTTC
CDR3 protein: CASSSTASGEQYF

J gene: TRBJ2-4
V gene: TRBV12-3/TRBV12-4
D gene: -
clone size: -
CDR3 DNA: TGTGCCAGCAAGACGGGCGGCGACATTCAGTACTTC
CDR3 protein: CASKTGGDIQYF

J gene: TRBJ1-1
V gene: TRBV10-3
D gene: -
clone size: -
CDR3 DNA: TGTGCCATCAGTGAGCTTACTACAGGGCCAATTGAAGCTTTCTTT
CDR3 protein: CAISELTTGPIEAFF

J gene: TRBJ2-3
V gene: TRBV5-4
D gene: TRBD2
clone size: -
CDR3 DNA: TGTGCCAGCAGCCGAACTAGCGGGGGGGCCGAAGATACGCAGTATTTT
CDR3 protein: CASSRTSGGAEDTQYF

J gene: TRBJ2-1
V gene: TRBV12-3/TRBV12-4
D gene: -
clone size: many
CDR3 DNA: TGTGCCAGCAGTTCGCCTCCTCGAAATGAGCAGTTCTTC
CDR3 protein: CASSSPPRNEQFF

J gene: TRBJ2-3
V gene: TRBV6-6
D gene: -
clone size: many
CDR3 DNA: TGTGCCAGCAGTTACTCTAAGCGGCAGGACTCCAGCACAGATACGCAGTATTTT
CDR3 protein: CASSYSKRQDSSTDTQYF

J gene: TRBJ2-1
V gene: TRBV6-5
D gene: TRBD2
clone size: -
CDR3 DNA: TGTGCCAGCAGACCCGGACTAGCGGCCTACAATGAGCAGTTCTTC
CDR3 protein: CASRPGLAAYNEQFF

J gene: TRBJ1-2
V gene: TRBV7-2
D gene: -
clone size: many
CDR3 DNA: TGTGCCAGCAGCTTATTGGGGCCCGATGGCTACACCTTC
CDR3 protein: CASSLLGPDGYTF

J gene: TRBJ2-2
V gene: TRBV5-6
D gene: -
clone size: -
CDR3 DNA: TGTGCCAGCAGCTTGGCCGGGGGAAACCGGGAGCTGTTTTTT
CDR3 protein: CASSLAGGNRELFF

J gene: TRBJ1-4
V gene: TRBV4-1
D gene: -
clone size: -
CDR3 DNA: TGCGCCAGCAGCCAAGGACAGACCTTATTTGAAAAACTGTTTTTT
CDR3 protein: CASSQGQTLFEKLFF

J gene: TRBJ1-2
V gene: TRBV29-1
D gene: -
clone size: few
CDR3 DNA: TGCAGCGTCTATGACAGTCGCAACTATGGCTACACCTTC
CDR3 protein: CSVYDSRNYGYTF

J gene: TRBJ1-4
V gene: TRBV4-1
D gene: -
clone size: -
CDR3 DNA: TGCGCCAGCAGCCAAGATGTGGGGATTAATGAAAAACTGTTTTTT
CDR3 protein: CASSQDVGINEKLFF

J gene: TRBJ2-2
V gene: TRBV6-2/TRBV6-3
D gene: -
clone size: few
CDR3 DNA: TGTGCCAGCAGTTACGCAAGGCTAAGCCGAAAAGGCGGGGAGCTGTTTTTT
CDR3 protein: CASSYARLSRKGGELFF

J gene: TRBJ2-7
V gene: TRBV7-2
D gene: -
clone size: -
CDR3 DNA: TGTGCCAGCATCCATTGGGACGTCTTACCCTACGAGCAGTACTTC
CDR3 protein: CASIHWDVLPYEQYF